The subject of this entry is one T cell receptor beta chain. Its specificity is not known. Germline V CDR1 and CDR2: GTSNPN, SVGIG (reference sequence). CDR3 length: 13 amino acids. Trimming took 2 bases from V and 7 from J, leaving 14 bases between them. These data come from a study of cytomegalovirus exposure and HLA in healthy donors. As for the study in general: A later analysis reported the same platform for the 110 or so validation repertoires and the approximately 640 first-cohort repertoires. Study-wide results and caveats: Cytomegalovirus status was reportedly diagnosed by the classifier with high sensitivity and specificity. The authors listed approximately 160 TCR beta chains as cytomegalovirus-associated. Rarity characterized most TCR sequences, yet some public TCRs appeared in many donors.

The data were produced by immunoSEQ multiplex PCR, yet TCRdb's version contains in-frame clones alone and is incomplete. The sample holds roughly 130,000 clones, around 85% seen once. This TCR was sampled from a man in his late teens or twenties in good health and CMV-seronegative. The sequenced sample consisted of PBMCs. This chain connects TRBV30 to TRBJ2-5, with D maybe TRBD2 (5 bases). The CDR3: CAWSSGETGTQYF. The CDR3 DNA follows: TGTGCCTGGAGTAGTGGGGAGACGGGGACCCAGTACTTC. The full variable domain, its missing parts supplied by reference TRBV30 and TRBJ2-5, is SQTIHQWPATLVQPVGSPLSLECTVEGTSNPNLYWYRQAAGRGLQLLFYSVGIGQISSEVPQNLSASRPQDRQFILSSKKLLLSDSGFYLCAWSSGETGTQYFGPGTRLLVL.